This TCR beta chain appears in the sequencing data of a study of OX40 agonist ivuxolimab in advanced cancers. Study in general: Past anti-PD-1, anti-PD-L1 or anti-CTLA-4 therapy was accepted, and approximately 37% had received some. Study-wide results and limits: Patients who responded partially at 0.1-3.0 mg/kg showed clonal expansion ranking among the lowest.

Patients with a history of autoimmune disease or on systemic immunosuppression were excluded. Germline lookup yields CDR1 SGHTA and CDR2 FQGTGA. The CDR3 runs to 13 residues. V was pared by 4 bases and J by 4 bases, with 1 base of the junction left unmatched. With respect to this clone: The antigen is undetermined.

TCRdb's table, derived via immunoSEQ multiplex PCR, lists solely in-frame clones and lacks some. Seen here are about 46,000 clones, approximately 85% observed once, and the top ten hold approximately 53%. The V and J genes are TRBV7-3 and TRBJ2-1; 7 bases align to TRBD1. This sequence originates from an adult with an advanced solid tumor such as melanoma, head and neck, liver or kidney cancer. Sequencing used CD4+ or CD8+ T cells sorted from blood, obtained in a trial of the OX40 agonist ivuxolimab. For the CDR3, the DNA is TGTGCCAGCAGCTCGGGACAGTACAATGAGCAGTTCTTC. The encoded protein is CASSSGQYNEQFF.